This T cell receptor beta chain came from a study of blood T cell repertoires in COVID-19. Sequenced by immunoSEQ multiplex PCR; TCRdb stores in-frame clones only, minus some. The top ten hold 3.6% of the sample, which has around 260,000 clones, about 85% seen once. Germline V gives CDR1 MNHNY, CDR2 SVGAGI (reference sequence). The CDR3 consists of 15 residues. V gave up 3 bases and J gave up 4 bases; unmatched junction bases: 5. The receptor's source is a man aged 18 to 29 with active or convalescent COVID-19. Sequenced material: peripheral blood. The chain carries TRBV6-6 and TRBJ2-3, with 9 bases identical to TRBD2. The CDR3 loop is CASSYYSGGPDTQYF. The CDR3, as DNA: TGTGCCAGCAGTTATTACAGCGGGGGGCCAGATACGCAGTATTTT.